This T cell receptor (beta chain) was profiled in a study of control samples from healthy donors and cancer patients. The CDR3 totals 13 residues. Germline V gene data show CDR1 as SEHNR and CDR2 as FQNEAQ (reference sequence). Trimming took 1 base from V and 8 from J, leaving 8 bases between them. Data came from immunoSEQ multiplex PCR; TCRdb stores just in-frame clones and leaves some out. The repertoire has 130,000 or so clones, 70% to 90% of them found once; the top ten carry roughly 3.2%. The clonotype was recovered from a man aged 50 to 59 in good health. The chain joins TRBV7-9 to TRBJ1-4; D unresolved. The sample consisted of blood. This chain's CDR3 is CASSLGPVEKLFF. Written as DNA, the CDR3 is TGTGCCAGCAGCTTAGGTCCGGTCGAAAAACTGTTTTTT.